This TCR beta chain comes out of a study of Ad26.COV2.S vaccination and SARS-CoV-2 variants. Study findings and constraints: Similar non-spike TCR breadth was observed in recipients of vaccine and of placebo. The TCR breadth and depth analyses may have produced an underestimate of total T cell responses.

Measured with immunoSEQ multiplex PCR; TCRdb has only the in-frame clones, and not every one. The table has roughly 320,000 clones, about 85% seen once. Trimming took 0 bases from V and 4 from J; bases not matched to a gene: 4. CDR1 SGHRS and CDR2 YFSETQ come from the germline V gene. The CDR3 is 15 residues long. Concerning this clone: What it binds is unknown.

The treatment was: roughly 20 received Ad26.COV2.S at low or high dose, single or two shots; 5 received placebo; per-sample allocation not given. All samples were drawn on day 63, counting from the first vaccine or placebo injection. The chain uses TRBV5-1 and TRBJ2-4; TRBD1 agrees at 7 bases. The sample consisted of peripheral blood, taken in a trial of Ad26.COV2.S vaccine versus placebo. This receptor was obtained from a person aged 18-60 years who received the Ad26.COV2.S COVID-19 vaccine or a placebo. The CDR3 sequence: CASSLDGTVKNIQYF. CDR3 in DNA: TGCGCCAGCAGCTTGGATGGGACAGTAAAAAACATTCAGTACTTC.